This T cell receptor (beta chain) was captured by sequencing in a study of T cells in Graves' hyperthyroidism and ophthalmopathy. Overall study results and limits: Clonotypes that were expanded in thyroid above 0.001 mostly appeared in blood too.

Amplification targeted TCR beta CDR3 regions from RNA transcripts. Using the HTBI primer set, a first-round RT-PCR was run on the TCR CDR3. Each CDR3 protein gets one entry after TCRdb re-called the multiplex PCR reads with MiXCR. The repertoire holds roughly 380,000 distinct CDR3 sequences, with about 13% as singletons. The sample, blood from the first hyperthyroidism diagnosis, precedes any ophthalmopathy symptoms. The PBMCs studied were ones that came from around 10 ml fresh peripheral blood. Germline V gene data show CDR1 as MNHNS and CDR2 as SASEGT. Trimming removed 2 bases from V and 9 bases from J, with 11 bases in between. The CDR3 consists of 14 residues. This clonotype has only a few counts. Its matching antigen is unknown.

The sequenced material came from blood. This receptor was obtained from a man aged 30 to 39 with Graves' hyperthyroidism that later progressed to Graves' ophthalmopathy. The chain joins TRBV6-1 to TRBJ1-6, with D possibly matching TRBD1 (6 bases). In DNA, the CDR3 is TGTGCCAGCAGTGAAAATAAGGACAGTTCACCCCTCCACTTT. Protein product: CASSENKDSSPLHF.